A selection of T cell receptor beta chains follows, all from one sample in a study of CD4 T cells in relation to SARS-CoV-2 and coronaviruses. Libraries were prepared by immunoSEQ multiplex PCR; TCRdb keeps only in-frame clonotypes and omits some of them. The table shows 65,000 or so clones, with around 87% occurring only once. The sequencing sample was made of memory CD4+ T cells from PBMCs. These receptor sequences come from a human donor in good health. The CDR3 runs from the conserved cysteine through the conserved F or W. A D gene is named only where the DNA matches it firmly. Clone size is stated in some rows and not others, as once, few, many or a class when expanded.

size	V	D	J	CDR3	DNA
-	TRBV28	TRBD1	TRBJ1-5	CASSLGGQGSKQPQHF	TGTGCCAGCAGTTTGGGAGGACAGGGGTCCAAGCAGCCCCAGCATTTT
-	TRBV15	-	TRBJ2-3	CATSSRSRHTDTQYF	TGTGCCACCAGCAGTCGCTCGAGGCACACAGATACGCAGTATTTT
-	TRBV5-1	TRBD2	TRBJ2-5	CASSRGTSGPETQYF	TGCGCCAGCAGCCGCGGGACTAGCGGACCAGAGACCCAGTACTTC
few	TRBV6-1	TRBD1	TRBJ1-5	CASSERETGYQPQHF	TGTGCCAGCAGTGAAAGGGAGACAGGGTATCAGCCCCAGCATTTT
-	TRBV5-1	-	TRBJ1-3	CASSLGTSGNTIYF	TGCGCCAGCAGCTTGGGGACATCTGGAAACACCATATATTTT
-	TRBV5-1	TRBD1	TRBJ2-4	CASSLTGQVLNIQYF	TGCGCCAGCAGCTTGACGGGACAGGTTTTAAACATTCAGTACTTC
few	TRBV7-2	-	TRBJ1-6	CASEGWDSPLHF	TGTGCCAGCGAGGGTTGGGATTCACCCCTCCACTTT
once	TRBV5-1	TRBD1	TRBJ2-7	CASSQLRTGAAEQYF	TGCGCCAGCAGCCAACTTCGGACAGGGGCGGCGGAGCAGTACTTC
-	TRBV12-3/TRBV12-4	-	TRBJ1-4	CASSEKLFF	TGTGCCAGCAGCGAAAAACTGTTTTTT
-	TRBV5-4	-	TRBJ1-2	CASSLAKTGDLFGTF	TGTGCCAGCAGCTTGGCAAAGACAGGAGATCTATTCGGGACCTTC
-	TRBV7-2	TRBD2	TRBJ2-7	CASTWQAGNYEQYF	TGTGCCAGCACCTGGCAAGCGGGGAACTACGAGCAGTACTTC
-	TRBV27	TRBD1	TRBJ2-7	CASSPGDRGYEQYF	TGTGCCAGCAGCCCCGGGGACAGGGGCTACGAGCAGTACTTC
-	TRBV30	-	TRBJ2-7	CARGQGWGEQYF	TGTGCCCGGGGGCAAGGCTGGGGGGAGCAGTACTTC
-	TRBV6-6	TRBD1	TRBJ2-7	CASSAGTDEQYF	TGTGCCAGCAGTGCCGGGACAGACGAGCAGTACTTC
-	TRBV19	-	TRBJ2-4	CASSIGGAELAKNIQYF	TGTGCCAGTAGTATAGGGGGGGCAGAGCTAGCCAAAAACATTCAGTACTTC
few	TRBV9	-	TRBJ1-3	CASSVEPTSGNTIYF	TGTGCCAGCAGCGTAGAGCCGACCTCTGGAAACACCATATATTTT
-	TRBV28	-	TRBJ1-5	CASSLSVRGSNQPQHF	TGTGCCAGCAGTTTATCGGTCAGGGGAAGCAATCAGCCCCAGCATTTT
-	TRBV27	-	TRBJ2-7	CASARDGPYEQYF	TGTGCCAGCGCCCGGGACGGCCCCTACGAGCAGTACTTC
-	TRBV12-3/TRBV12-4	-	TRBJ2-5	CASSPGVQETQYF	TGTGCCAGCAGCCCCGGGGTTCAAGAGACCCAGTACTTC
-	TRBV18	TRBD2	TRBJ2-7	CASSPGTSGSNEQYF	TGTGCCAGCTCACCGGGTACTAGCGGGAGCAACGAGCAGTACTTC
few	TRBV9	-	TRBJ1-1	CASSGGRVGEAFF	TGTGCCAGCAGCGGCGGGAGGGTTGGTGAAGCTTTCTTT
-	TRBV7-8	-	TRBJ1-6	CASSLPPESPLHF	TGTGCCAGCAGCTTACCCCCGGAGTCACCCCTCCACTTT
once	TRBV10-3	-	TRBJ1-5	CAISEFRGGPGQPQHF	TGTGCCATCAGTGAGTTCCGGGGGGGTCCGGGCCAGCCCCAGCATTTT
once	TRBV5-1	TRBD1	TRBJ2-5	CASSFGRGQETQYF	TGCGCCAGCAGCTTTGGCAGGGGGCAAGAGACCCAGTACTTC
-	TRBV28	-	TRBJ2-5	CASRNRRSYQETQYF	TGTGCCAGCAGAAACAGGAGGTCGTACCAAGAGACCCAGTACTTC
once	TRBV6-6	TRBD1	TRBJ2-1	CASRTGTAPSFF	TGTGCCAGCAGAACGGGGACAGCACCCTCGTTCTTC
-	TRBV14	-	TRBJ2-7	CASSDLPIGPGNEQYF	TGTGCCAGCAGCGATCTACCGATAGGACCAGGGAACGAGCAGTACTTC
-	TRBV7-3	-	TRBJ2-3	CASSTGWNTQYF	TGTGCCAGCAGCACGGGCTGGAATACGCAGTATTTT
few	TRBV7-8	-	TRBJ2-3	CASTKRGASTDTQYF	TGTGCCAGCACCAAGAGGGGGGCCTCGACAGATACGCAGTATTTT
-	TRBV5-6	-	TRBJ1-5	CASSADRSQPQHF	TGTGCCAGCAGCGCCGACAGGTCTCAGCCCCAGCATTTT
once	TRBV6-6	-	TRBJ1-1	CATMAGAGAEAFF	TGTGCCACTATGGCCGGGGCGGGGGCTGAAGCTTTCTTT
once	TRBV5-1	TRBD1	TRBJ2-1	CASSLDWTGAFYEQFF	TGCGCCAGCAGCTTGGATTGGACAGGGGCGTTTTATGAGCAGTTCTTC
-	TRBV2	-	TRBJ2-7	CASSESPSAYEQYF	TGTGCCAGCAGTGAAAGCCCGAGCGCCTACGAGCAGTACTTC
-	TRBV30	-	TRBJ1-3	CACALDSSGNTIYF	TGTGCCTGCGCCCTGGACAGCTCTGGAAACACCATATATTTT
few	TRBV3-1/TRBV3-2	-	TRBJ2-7	CASSLTANEQYF	TGTGCCAGCAGCCTGACAGCGAACGAGCAGTACTTC
few	TRBV6-6	TRBD1	TRBJ1-6	CASLGQGHSPLHF	TGTGCCAGCTTGGGACAGGGGCATTCACCCCTCCACTTT
-	TRBV10-3	-	TRBJ1-5	CAISESNQPQHF	TGTGCCATCAGTGAGTCAAATCAGCCCCAGCATTTT
-	TRBV6-6	-	TRBJ2-1	CASSYSENEDEQFF	TGTGCCAGCAGTTACTCAGAAAATGAGGATGAGCAGTTCTTC
-	TRBV4-2	-	TRBJ1-2	CASSQDLPGHYGYTF	TGTGCCAGCAGCCAAGATCTTCCAGGCCACTATGGCTACACCTTC
-	TRBV30	-	TRBJ1-5	CAWSVGGPQHF	TGTGCCTGGAGTGTTGGGGGTCCCCAGCATTTT
-	TRBV7-2	TRBD1	TRBJ1-1	CASSGQGQGLNTEAFF	TGTGCCAGCAGCGGACAGGGACAGGGCCTTAACACTGAAGCTTTCTTT
once	TRBV7-9	-	TRBJ1-1	CASSFQGLNTEAFF	TGTGCCAGCAGCTTTCAGGGATTGAACACTGAAGCTTTCTTT
-	TRBV7-3	TRBD1	TRBJ1-1	CASSSDRDGAAFF	TGTGCCAGCAGCTCCGACAGGGACGGGGCGGCTTTCTTT
-	TRBV7-3	-	TRBJ2-1	CASSLDGNSNNEQFF	TGTGCCAGCAGCTTGGACGGGAATTCGAACAATGAGCAGTTCTTC
-	TRBV20-1	-	TRBJ2-3	CSASRGGQGGRDTQYF	TGCAGTGCTAGTCGTGGAGGCCAAGGGGGTCGGGATACGCAGTATTTT
-	TRBV3-1/TRBV3-2	-	TRBJ2-7	CASSQSAMSAGEQYF	TGTGCCAGCAGCCAATCCGCAATGAGTGCCGGGGAGCAGTACTTC
few	TRBV6-2/TRBV6-3	TRBD1	TRBJ1-2	CASSATGGGGYTF	TGTGCCAGCAGTGCGACAGGGGGAGGTGGCTACACCTTC
-	TRBV11-3	-	TRBJ2-7	CASSKGDSYEQYF	TGTGCCAGCAGTAAGGGAGATTCCTACGAGCAGTACTTC
-	TRBV27	TRBD1	TRBJ2-7	CASRPRTGGNYEQYF	TGTGCCAGCAGGCCCCGGACAGGGGGTAACTACGAGCAGTACTTC
-	TRBV5-6	-	TRBJ1-1	CASSVGGQGNTEAFF	TGTGCCAGCAGCGTTGGTGGGCAGGGTAACACTGAAGCTTTCTTT
-	TRBV27	TRBD1	TRBJ2-3	CASSWGAGQGFPDTQYF	TGTGCCAGCAGTTGGGGGGCGGGACAGGGTTTCCCAGATACGCAGTATTTT
-	TRBV6-4	-	TRBJ2-3	CASSVDQEGTQYF	TGTGCCAGCAGCGTGGACCAGGAGGGTACGCAGTATTTT
-	TRBV5-1	TRBD2	TRBJ2-3	CASSLRAGNTDTQYF	TGCGCCAGCAGCTTGAGAGCGGGGAACACAGATACGCAGTATTTT